This note documents a single T cell receptor beta chain sequence. This clonotype has only a few counts. What antigen it recognizes has not been identified. No base-level quality is on record; no much larger clone is a single base apart. Including the terminal cysteine and phenylalanine, the CDR3 comprises 15 residues. The retained sequence is limited to the CDR3, 45 bases, with the frame set at the first base. V lost 2 bases and J lost 2 bases; the stretch between them is 11 bases long. This specimen belongs to a study of response to subunit inactivated influenza vaccine (dated by TCRdb to 2016 to 2019). Concerning the study at large: The study used deep quantitative T cell receptor repertoire profiling to track responses to a trivalent subunit inactivated influenza vaccine.

What the authors observed across the whole study: According to the authors, only a limited number of new T cells may be recruited by each seasonal influenza vaccination.

To prepare the library, RT-PCR was applied. The listed sequencing device is Illumina HiSeq 2500. TCRdb itself trimmed the public reads at Q25 with fastp, ran MiXCR and retained productive beta chains. Rows merge per CDR3 protein into single entries with the most common DNA and genes. The sample table records about 500,000 distinct CDR3 sequences; 16% of these occur just once. Approximately 3% of the sample belongs to the ten largest clones. This sequence originates from a man between 50 and 69 years old who received an inactivated influenza vaccine. Donor details come from another sample of the same person, matched by shared clones. Material: CD4+ T cells sorted from PBMCs, obtained about 24 months after vaccination. The chain is made from TRBV12-3 or TRBV12-4 and TRBJ2-3, and perhaps TRBD1 as D gene, on 6 matching bases. CDR3 region: CASSLSGQLTDTQYF. DNA sequence: TGTGCCAGCAGTTTATCCGGACAGCTCACAGATACGCAGTATTTT.